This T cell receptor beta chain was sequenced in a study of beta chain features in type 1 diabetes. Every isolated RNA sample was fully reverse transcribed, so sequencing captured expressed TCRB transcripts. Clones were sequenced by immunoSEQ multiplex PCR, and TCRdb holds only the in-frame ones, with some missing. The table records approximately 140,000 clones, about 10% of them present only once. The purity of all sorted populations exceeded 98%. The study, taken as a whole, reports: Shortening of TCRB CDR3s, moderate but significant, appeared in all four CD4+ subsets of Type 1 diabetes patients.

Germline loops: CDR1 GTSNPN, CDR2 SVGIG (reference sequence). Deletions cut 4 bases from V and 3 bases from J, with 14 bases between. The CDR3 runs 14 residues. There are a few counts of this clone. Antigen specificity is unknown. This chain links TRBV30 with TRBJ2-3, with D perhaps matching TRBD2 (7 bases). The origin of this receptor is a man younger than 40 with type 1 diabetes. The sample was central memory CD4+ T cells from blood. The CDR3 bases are TGTGCCTGGATCCCCAAGGGGGGGACAGATACGCAGTATTTT. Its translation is CAWIPKGGTDTQYF.